This T cell receptor (beta chain) derives from a study of blood T cell repertoires in COVID-19. Study as a whole: Sources were T cells, B-cell-depleted T cells, or PBMCs; the material itself was cDNA or gDNA.

In the authors' methods: Estimation of nucleated cell counts relied on the amplification of reference gene primers. Sequencing was performed with immunoSEQ multiplex PCR; in TCRdb, only in-frame clones are kept and a portion is missing. V and J calls and clone size are given by that table; D and trimming were obtained from the DNA. The table shows some 220,000 clones, with around 90% occurring only once. Germline V lookup: CDR1 SGHTA, CDR2 FQGNSA. This CDR3 is 14 amino acids long. The V and J ends lost 1 base and 2 bases, in that order; junction bases with no gene match: 1. This receptor was obtained from a woman younger than 30 who had recovered from COVID-19. The V gene is TRBV7-2, the J gene TRBJ2-5; 7 bases are shared with TRBD2. Material: peripheral blood. CDR3 nucleotide sequence: TGTGCCAGCAGCTTAGGCGGGAGACAAGAGACCCAGTACTTC. Amino acids: CASSLGGRQETQYF.